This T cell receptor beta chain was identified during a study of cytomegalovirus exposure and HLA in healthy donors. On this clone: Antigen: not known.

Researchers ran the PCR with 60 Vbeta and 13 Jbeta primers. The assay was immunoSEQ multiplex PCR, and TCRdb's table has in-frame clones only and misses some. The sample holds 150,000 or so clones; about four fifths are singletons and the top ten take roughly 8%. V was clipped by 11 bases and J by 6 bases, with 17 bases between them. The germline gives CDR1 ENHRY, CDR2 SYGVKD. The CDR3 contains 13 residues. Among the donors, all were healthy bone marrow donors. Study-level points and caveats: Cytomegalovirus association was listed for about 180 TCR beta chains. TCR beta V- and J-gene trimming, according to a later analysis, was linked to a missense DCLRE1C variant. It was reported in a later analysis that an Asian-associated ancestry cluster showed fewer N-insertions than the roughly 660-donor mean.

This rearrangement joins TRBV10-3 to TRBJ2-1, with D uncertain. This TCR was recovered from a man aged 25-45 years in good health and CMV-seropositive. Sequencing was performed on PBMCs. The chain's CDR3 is CAVQNRSSNEQFF. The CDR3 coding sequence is TGTGCCGTTCAGAACAGAAGTAGCAATGAGCAGTTCTTC.